These T cell receptor beta chains were read from a single sample in a study of beta chain features in type 1 diabetes. Measured with immunoSEQ multiplex PCR; TCRdb has only the in-frame clones, and not every one. The data show under 800,000 clones, around 15% seen once. Sequencing used naive CD4+ T cells from blood. The receptor set was obtained from a man aged 18 to 35 in good health. Both conserved end residues are part of each CDR3. Fields, in order: V gene, clone size, CDR3 length, D gene, J gene, CDR3 protein, CDR3 DNA. The D gene is left open where the match is weak. Clone size is not always given. Where it is, it says once, few, many or a class for expanded clones.

V: TRBV14; size: -; length: 15; D: TRBD2; J: TRBJ2-7; CDR3: CASSQASGRYYEQYF; DNA: TGTGCCAGCAGCCAAGCTAGCGGGAGGTACTACGAGCAGTACTTC
V: TRBV11-2; size: few; length: 15; D: -; J: TRBJ1-2; CDR3: CASSRDGATVYGYTF; DNA: TGTGCCAGCAGCCGGGACGGGGCTACTGTATATGGCTACACCTTC
V: TRBV7-6; size: few; length: 15; D: -; J: TRBJ1-2; CDR3: CASSLAGQDINGYTF; DNA: TGTGCCAGCAGCTTAGCCGGGCAGGACATCAATGGCTACACCTTC
V: TRBV7-2; size: few; length: 15; D: TRBD1; J: TRBJ2-7; CDR3: CASSLGQGSAYEQYF; DNA: TGTGCCAGCAGCTTAGGACAGGGGTCCGCCTACGAGCAGTACTTC
V: TRBV23-1; size: -; length: 13; D: TRBD1; J: TRBJ1-1; CDR3: CATRGQGYTEAFF; DNA: TGCGCCACCAGGGGACAGGGCTACACTGAAGCTTTCTTT
V: TRBV2; size: few; length: 14; D: TRBD1; J: TRBJ1-1; CDR3: CASSSDRVNTEAFF; DNA: TGTGCCAGCAGCTCGGACAGGGTGAACACTGAAGCTTTCTTT
V: TRBV5-1; size: few; length: 16; D: -; J: TRBJ1-6; CDR3: CASSLEGVKHNSPLHF; DNA: TGCGCCAGCAGCTTGGAAGGGGTCAAACATAATTCACCCCTCCACTTT
V: TRBV10-3; size: few; length: 14; D: TRBD1; J: TRBJ2-7; CDR3: CAIRVRQGDYEQYF; DNA: TGTGCCATCAGAGTAAGACAGGGAGACTACGAGCAGTACTTC
V: TRBV7-8; size: -; length: 16; D: -; J: TRBJ2-5; CDR3: CASSLARTMPSSTQYF; DNA: TGTGCCAGCAGCTTAGCAAGGACTATGCCGTCATCTACCCAGTACTTC
V: TRBV7-2; size: -; length: 14; D: TRBD1; J: TRBJ2-5; CDR3: CASSRGTGEATQYF; DNA: TGTGCCAGCAGCCGAGGGACAGGGGAGGCGACCCAGTACTTC
V: TRBV5-4; size: -; length: 14; D: -; J: TRBJ2-5; CDR3: CASSPGLRQETQYF; DNA: TGTGCCAGCAGCCCCGGGCTGCGACAAGAGACCCAGTACTTC
V: TRBV7-9; size: few; length: 16; D: TRBD2; J: TRBJ2-1; CDR3: CASSVAGGRSYNEQFF; DNA: TGTGCCAGCAGCGTAGCGGGGGGGCGCTCCTACAATGAGCAGTTCTTC
V: TRBV29-1; size: few; length: 12; D: -; J: TRBJ1-1; CDR3: CSVEDPPADAFF; DNA: TGCAGCGTTGAAGATCCCCCCGCTGACGCTTTCTTT
V: TRBV4-3; size: -; length: 14; D: -; J: TRBJ2-3; CDR3: CASSQGGRTDTQYF; DNA: TGCGCCAGCAGCCAAGGGGGGAGAACAGATACGCAGTATTTT
V: TRBV5-1; size: -; length: 15; D: -; J: TRBJ1-1; CDR3: CASSLRAVLNTEAFF; DNA: TGCGCCAGCAGCTTGAGGGCGGTTCTGAACACTGAAGCTTTCTTT
V: TRBV6-5; size: -; length: 15; D: TRBD2; J: TRBJ2-6; CDR3: CASTAGGVGANVLTF; DNA: TGTGCCAGCACCGCTGGGGGGGTCGGGGCCAACGTCCTGACTTTC
V: TRBV30; size: -; length: 16; D: -; J: TRBJ1-2; CDR3: CAWRGPGRSLNYGYTF; DNA: TGTGCCTGGAGGGGCCCGGGCAGATCCCTCAACTATGGCTACACCTTC
V: TRBV6-5; size: -; length: 14; D: -; J: TRBJ1-5; CDR3: CASSYEYSNQPQHF; DNA: TGTGCCAGCAGTTACGAGTATAGCAATCAGCCCCAGCATTTT
V: TRBV12-5; size: -; length: 23; D: TRBD2; J: TRBJ2-1; CDR3: CASGLINPSLSARSGIPYNEQFF; DNA: TGTGCTAGTGGTTTGATAAACCCCTCGCTGAGTGCCCGTAGCGGGATCCCCTACAATGAGCAGTTCTTC
V: TRBV5-6; size: few; length: 15; D: -; J: TRBJ2-7; CDR3: CASCGIQGAYDEQYF; DNA: TGTGCCAGCTGCGGGATCCAGGGAGCATACGACGAGCAGTACTTC
V: TRBV28; size: -; length: 13; D: TRBD1; J: TRBJ1-1; CDR3: CASSSTGRGQAFF; DNA: TGTGCCAGCAGTTCGACAGGGAGGGGCCAAGCTTTCTTT